These T cell receptor beta chains were read from a single sample in a study of blood T cell repertoires in COVID-19. Using immunoSEQ multiplex PCR, the repertoire was profiled, and TCRdb retains in-frame clones only, with some absent. The sample lists about 210,000 clones; 80% to 90% were seen once. The specimen sequenced was PBMCs or T cells enriched from blood (not recorded which). The receptors here all came from a woman in her forties with acute COVID-19. The CDR3 runs from the conserved cysteine through the conserved F or W. The order of the fields is clone size, J gene, D gene, V gene, CDR3 protein, CDR3 DNA. D genes are given only for firm matches. Not all rows give a size; the values are once, few, many and, for expanded clones, a class.

>.|TRBJ1-2|.|TRBV3-1/TRBV3-2
CASSQTDGYTF
TGTGCCAGCAGCCAGACAGATGGCTACACCTTC
>.|TRBJ1-5|TRBD1|TRBV30
CAWSGGAGQGAQHF
TGTGCCTGGAGTGGAGGGGCTGGTCAGGGGGCCCAGCATTTT
>.|TRBJ1-3|.|TRBV9
CASTPTGIGTQLSGNTIYF
TGTGCCAGCACTCCTACAGGGATCGGGACCCAACTCTCTGGAAACACCATATATTTT
>.|TRBJ2-7|TRBD2|TRBV11-2
CASSPPGLAGGSDEQYF
TGTGCCAGCAGCCCACCGGGACTAGCGGGAGGTAGCGACGAGCAGTACTTC
>.|TRBJ2-7|TRBD1|TRBV5-1
CASSPDGQGGYEQYF
TGCGCCAGCAGCCCCGACGGACAGGGAGGATACGAGCAGTACTTC
>.|TRBJ2-3|TRBD2|TRBV11-2
CASSLDSLAGRTDTQYF
TGTGCCAGCAGCTTAGATTCACTAGCGGGACGAACAGATACGCAGTATTTT
>once|TRBJ2-2|.|TRBV3-1/TRBV3-2
CASSQDRTGRNTGELFF
TGTGCCAGCAGCCAAGATCGTACAGGGAGAAACACCGGGGAGCTGTTTTTT
>.|TRBJ2-7|TRBD2|TRBV19
CASSIQAGAGAPYEQYF
TGTGCCAGTAGTATCCAGGCGGGCGCGGGAGCGCCTTACGAGCAGTACTTC
>.|TRBJ2-3|TRBD1|TRBV19
CASRGTGVGTQYF
TGTGCCAGTAGGGGGACAGGGGTCGGGACGCAGTATTTT
>.|TRBJ1-6|.|TRBV19
CASSMPWIGVYSPLHF
TGTGCCAGTAGTATGCCCTGGATCGGGGTGTACTCACCCCTCCACTTT
>.|TRBJ2-6|.|TRBV19
CASSPRQDLITGANVLTF
TGTGCCAGTAGTCCGCGACAGGACCTGATAACTGGGGCCAACGTCCTGACTTTC
>.|TRBJ2-2|.|TRBV27
CASSLWGAGELFF
TGTGCCAGCAGTTTATGGGGGGCCGGGGAGCTGTTTTTT
>.|TRBJ1-1|.|TRBV10-3
CAISDPGTKYTEAFF
TGTGCCATCAGTGACCCCGGGACAAAGTACACTGAAGCTTTCTTT
>once|TRBJ2-1|TRBD1|TRBV5-1
CASSLRQGTVGNEQFF
TGCGCCAGCAGCTTACGACAGGGGACGGTGGGGAATGAGCAGTTCTTC
>.|TRBJ1-5|TRBD1|TRBV28
CASRDGTGLIVRQPQHF
TGTGCCAGCAGAGACGGGACAGGGCTCATCGTAAGGCAGCCCCAGCATTTT
>.|TRBJ2-5|.|TRBV9
CASSAGGGETQYF
TGTGCCAGCAGCGCGGGGGGCGGTGAGACCCAGTACTTC
>.|TRBJ2-7|TRBD2|TRBV11-2
CASSLQTAGIYEQYF
TGTGCCAGCAGCCTCCAGACAGCGGGAATCTACGAGCAGTACTTC
>.|TRBJ2-7|.|TRBV25-1
CASSESERSLRMYF
TGTGCCAGCAGTGAATCGGAGCGATCCCTCCGCATGTACTTC
>.|TRBJ2-1|.|TRBV24-1
CATSEPRGVYNEQFF
TGTGCCACCAGTGAACCCAGGGGAGTCTACAATGAGCAGTTCTTC
>.|TRBJ1-2|TRBD1|TRBV20-1
CSASEDRGDYGYTF
TGCAGTGCTAGTGAGGACAGGGGTGACTATGGCTACACCTTC
>.|TRBJ2-1|.|TRBV28
CASSKQGSSNEQFF
TGTGCCAGCAGCAAACAGGGATCCAGCAATGAGCAGTTCTTC
>.|TRBJ1-1|.|TRBV7-2
CASSLVRGNTEAFF
TGTGCCAGCAGCTTGGTCCGAGGGAACACTGAAGCTTTCTTT
>many|TRBJ1-5|.|TRBV4-1
CASNPRQESPSPQHF
TGCGCCAGCAACCCACGACAGGAATCCCCCTCACCCCAGCATTTT
>.|TRBJ2-1|TRBD2|TRBV18
CASSPTSGVYNEQFF
TGTGCCAGCTCACCTACTAGCGGGGTGTACAATGAGCAGTTCTTC
>.|TRBJ1-2|TRBD1|TRBV19
CASRPGQGPYGYTF
TGTGCCAGTAGACCGGGACAGGGGCCCTATGGCTACACCTTC
>.|TRBJ2-3|TRBD2|TRBV4-2
CASSQSRLAKSLDTQYF
TGTGCCAGCAGCCAGTCGCGACTAGCCAAATCCCTAGATACGCAGTATTTT
>once|TRBJ2-3|TRBD1|TRBV7-2
CASSSRQGGTDTQYF
TGTGCCAGCAGCTCCCGACAGGGGGGCACAGATACGCAGTATTTT
>.|TRBJ2-6|.|TRBV11-2
CASSSTPSGANVLTF
TGTGCCAGCAGCTCCACACCTTCTGGGGCCAACGTCCTGACTTTC
>.|TRBJ2-7|TRBD2|TRBV28
CASSPSGLAGVEQYF
TGTGCCAGCAGTCCATCGGGACTAGCGGGAGTCGAGCAGTACTTC
>.|TRBJ2-7|TRBD2|TRBV7-9
CASSPQIPPAGGPPEQYF
TGTGCCAGCAGCCCGCAGATCCCCCCAGCGGGAGGGCCCCCCGAGCAGTACTTC
>.|TRBJ2-7|TRBD2|TRBV19
CASSTSSGQNYEQYF
TGTGCCAGTAGTACCTCTAGCGGGCAGAACTACGAGCAGTACTTC
>.|TRBJ2-7|TRBD1|TRBV12-3/TRBV12-4
CASRRQGAYEQYF
TGTGCCAGCAGGCGACAGGGGGCGTACGAGCAGTACTTC
>.|TRBJ2-7|TRBD1|TRBV28
CASSPSGTGVYEQYF
TGTGCCAGCAGTCCCTCCGGGACAGGGGTTTACGAGCAGTACTTC
>.|TRBJ1-1|TRBD1|TRBV15
CATSRVGTGRGTEAFF
TGTGCCACCAGCAGAGTCGGGACAGGGAGGGGCACTGAAGCTTTCTTT
>.|TRBJ2-7|TRBD2|TRBV13
CASSVAGLASYEQYF
TGTGCCAGCAGCGTCGCGGGACTAGCATCCTACGAGCAGTACTTC
>.|TRBJ2-5|.|TRBV21-1
CASYRAWKETQYF
TGTGCCAGCTACAGGGCTTGGAAAGAGACCCAGTACTTC
>.|TRBJ1-2|.|TRBV3-1/TRBV3-2
CASSQGQGVGYTF
TGTGCCAGCAGCCAAGGCCAGGGTGTGGGCTACACCTTC
>.|TRBJ2-5|TRBD2|TRBV4-1
CASSPLGGTSVGETQYF
TGCGCCAGCAGCCCCCTCGGAGGGACTAGCGTTGGAGAGACCCAGTACTTC
>.|TRBJ2-2|TRBD2|TRBV5-4
CASSFPLAGAGELFF
TGTGCCAGCAGCTTTCCACTAGCGGGAGCCGGGGAGCTGTTTTTT
>.|TRBJ2-1|TRBD2|TRBV6-4
CADPAGADEQFF
TGTGCAGACCCAGCGGGAGCCGATGAGCAGTTCTTC
>.|TRBJ2-4|TRBD1|TRBV13
CASSLRDRRIQYF
TGTGCCAGCAGCTTAAGGGACAGGCGCATTCAGTACTTC
>.|TRBJ2-7|.|TRBV9
CASSAMEDGSSYEQYF
TGTGCCAGCAGCGCGATGGAGGACGGGAGCTCCTACGAGCAGTACTTC
>once|TRBJ1-2|TRBD1|TRBV7-9
CASSLVDRVDYTF
TGTGCCAGCAGCTTAGTTGACAGGGTTGACTACACCTTC
>.|TRBJ1-2|.|TRBV5-1
CASSLDNSGFTYGYTF
TGCGCCAGCAGCTTGGATAATTCAGGATTTACCTATGGCTACACCTTC
>.|TRBJ2-1|TRBD2|TRBV24-1
CATSDRASGSLRGEQFF
TGTGCCACCAGTGATAGGGCTAGCGGGAGTCTACGGGGTGAGCAGTTCTTC